These 8 T cell receptor beta chains came from one sample sequenced in a study of control samples from healthy donors and cancer patients. TCRdb's table, derived via immunoSEQ multiplex PCR, lists solely in-frame clones and lacks some. The table lists 45,000 to 60,000 clones, around nine tenths of them singletons. Specimen: PBMCs. The receptors stem from a man aged 25 to 40 with colorectal cancer.

This clone has only a few counts. V and J are TRBV30 and TRBJ2-5; D unresolved. CDR1 is GTSNPN, CDR2 SVGIG, per germline (reference sequence). V dropped 4 bases and J dropped 5 bases, with 11 bases sitting between them. This CDR3 contains 12 residues. For the CDR3, the DNA is TGTGCCTGGACCCCCGGACCCGAGACCCAGTACTTC. It specifies CAWTPGPETQYF.

The CDR3: CASSFDTRNTEAFF. DNA of the CDR3: TGCGCCAGCAGCTTTGACACCCGGAACACTGAAGCTTTCTTT. The J gene is TRBJ1-1, the V gene TRBV4-1; no reliable D call. Between the trimmed V and J ends, which lost 5 bases and 1 base, there was a span of 11 bases. The CDR3 has 14 residues. In germline, CDR1 is MGHRA, CDR2 YSYEKL.

This chain connects TRBV6-5 to TRBJ2-1, with 8 nucleotides matching TRBD2. The CDR3 has 16 residues. V shed 2 bases, J shed 12 bases, and the junction held 15 bases outside the gene matches. Per the germline V gene, CDR1 is MNHEY and CDR2 is SVGAGI. The CDR3 here is CASSYQGGGGPYWQFF. Here the CDR3 DNA reads TGTGCCAGCAGTTACCAGGGAGGCGGGGGGCCCTATTGGCAGTTCTTC.

A word on this clone: At one end the junction does not follow the germline gene, possibly because of a read error. Other DNA sequences in the same sample also yield this CDR3. The chain is built from TRBV11-2 and TRBJ1-1; no reliable D call. The germline gives CDR1 SGHAT, CDR2 FQNNGV. This CDR3 comprises 13 residues. The CDR3 sequence: CASSLGIHTEAFF. CDR3 bases: TGTGCCAGCAGCTTAGGCATTCACACTGAAGCCTTCTTT.

The V gene is TRBV3-1 (or the pseudogene TRBV3-2), the J gene TRBJ1-1, with a possible D match to TRBD1 (5 bases). The ends were cut back, 0 bases at V and 1 base at J, with 12 bases in the middle. CDR3 size: 16 residues. Germline values: CDR1 LGHDT, CDR2 YNNKEL (reference sequence). In DNA form, the CDR3 reads TGTGCCAGCAGCCAAGACCCAGGGAGGGCGAACACTGAAGCTTTCTTT. This sequence encodes CASSQDPGRANTEAFF.

This clone came up once. The chain carries TRBV7-9 and TRBJ2-2, with D unresolved. The CDR3 covers 12 residues. V dropped 10 bases and J dropped 1 base, with 7 bases sitting between them. Germline-derived CDR1 and CDR2 are SEHNR and FQNEAQ (reference sequence). This CDR3 reads CATSGNTGELFF. The CDR3 DNA sequence: TGTGCCACCTCGGGGAACACCGGGGAGCTGTTTTTT.

V gene TRBV19 combines with J gene TRBJ1-2; D uncertain. The CDR3 is 12 residues long. The V end was cut by 10 bases, the J end by 4 bases, with 13 bases between. CDR1 LNHDA and CDR2 SQIVND come from the germline V gene (reference sequence). The CDR3 here is CATSSGFYGYTF. CDR3 sequence (DNA): TGTGCCACATCCTCGGGTTTCTATGGCTACACCTTC.

This clone was seen more than once but under ten times. The rearrangement uses TRBV5-1 and TRBJ2-4, with 8 bases that match TRBD2. Per germline, CDR1 SGHRS and CDR2 YFSETQ. Trimming cost V 2 bases and J 5 bases; bases outside gene matches: 3. The CDR3 is 14 residues long. This CDR3 reads CASSLSGGENIQYF. For the CDR3, the DNA is TGCGCCAGCAGCTTAAGCGGGGGTGAAAACATTCAGTACTTC.